The sequence of this T cell receptor (beta chain) was determined in a study of early T cells in non-severe SARS-CoV-2 infection. As concerns this clonotype: What it binds is not known.

Findings and caveats of the study: The matching step, a VDJdb search, favored anti-spike CD8 responses and missed private and CD4 specificities.

Trimming at V came to 0 bases and at J to 1 base, leaving 4 bases not matched to a gene. From germline, CDR1 is LGHNA and CDR2 YNFKEQ. This CDR3 has 16 amino acids. Individual cDNA molecules were tagged with unique molecular identifiers, the study reported. TCRdb re-derived calls from the 5' RACE reads in MiXCR, one entry per CDR3 protein. This table holds under 90,000 distinct CDR3 sequences, approximately 13% found once. This rearrangement joins TRBV4-2 to TRBJ2-5; the match to TRBD2 covers 8 bases. The source is an adult who was a healthcare worker with PCR-confirmed SARS-CoV-2 infection or an uninfected control (not recorded which). Source material: whole blood. The CDR3 DNA sequence: TGTGCCAGCAGCCAAGAGCGGGGGGCGTCCCAAGAGACCCAGTACTTC. As protein: CASSQERGASQETQYF.